This TCR beta chain was captured by sequencing in a study of chemoradiotherapy in HPV16-positive cancers. General study findings and limits: In HPV16-positive patients, HPV-responsive T-cell expansion tracked better recurrence-free survival. Candidate HPV-specific clones and E7-related TCR motifs grew in tumor during treatment.

A remark on this clone: No antigen is known for it.

The assay was immunoSEQ multiplex PCR, and TCRdb's table has in-frame clones only and misses some. Of about 6,200 clones listed, roughly 80% are singletons. CDR1 is SGDLS, CDR2 YYNGEE, per germline. The CDR3 loop spans 14 amino acids. Trimming removed 0 bases at V and 3 bases at J, with 10 bases between. The chain uses TRBV9 and TRBJ2-7; TRBD1 is a possible D gene (5 bases). This clonotype was sampled from a human donor with HPV-associated anogenital cancer. The sample was tumor tissue, taken from a patient who underwent chemoradiotherapy. CDR3 in amino acids: CASSVGPDSYEQYF. In DNA, the CDR3 is TGTGCCAGCAGCGTAGGTCCCGACAGCTACGAGCAGTACTTC.